This TCR beta chain was identified in a study of blood T cell repertoires in COVID-19. As for the study in general: From the United States, Italy and Spain came samples of acute and convalescent COVID-19. Nucleic acid was either cDNA or gDNA, and it came from T cells, B-cell-depleted T cells, or PBMCs.

In the source study's methods: The authors estimated nucleated cell counts from reference gene primer amplification. Sequenced by immunoSEQ multiplex PCR; TCRdb stores in-frame clones only, minus some. V and J calls plus clone size are reproduced from that table; the DNA served to infer D and trimming. The sample shows about 72,000 clones, about nine tenths of them seen only once. V lost 2 bases to trimming and J lost 5 bases; unmatched junction nucleotides: 8. The CDR3 is 16 amino acids. Germline CDR1 is KGHSH and CDR2 is LQKENI. The chain recombines TRBV18 with TRBJ2-3; 9 bases fit TRBD2. This TCR was recovered from a human donor in a cohort sampled during active COVID-19. The sample consisted of peripheral blood. The CDR3 region is CASSPLGTSLGDTQYF. CDR3 in DNA: TGTGCCAGCTCACCATTGGGGACTAGCCTCGGAGATACGCAGTATTTT.